This passage covers 22 T cell receptor beta chains from one sample sequenced in a study of blood T cell repertoires in COVID-19. TCRdb's copy holds only in-frame clones and misses some; the assay was immunoSEQ multiplex PCR. The sample holds 280,000 or so clones; 88% are singletons and the top ten take just under 9.5%. The sequenced sample was peripheral blood. These receptor sequences come from a man aged 18-30 years with active or convalescent COVID-19.

The chain is built from TRBV18 and TRBJ2-2, with 11 nucleotides matching TRBD1. Germline V gene sequence: CDR1 KGHSH, CDR2 LQKENI. V lost 6 bases and J lost 5; bases outside the gene matches: 5. The CDR3 has 15 residues. Here the CDR3 reads CASSSDRGRTGELFF. CDR3 in DNA: TGTGCCAGCTCCTCGGACAGGGGGCGGACCGGGGAGCTGTTTTTT. The variable domain in full, completed from reference TRBV18 and TRBJ2-2, reads NAGVMQNPRHLVRRRGQEARLRCSPMKGHSHVYWYRQLPEEGLKFMVYLQKENIIDESGMPKERFSAEFPKEGPSILRIQQVVRGDSAAYFCASSSDRGRTGELFFGEGSRLTVL.

This chain uses TRBV15 with TRBJ1-4; D gene uncertain. This CDR3 is built from 17 residues. From germline, CDR1 is LNHNV and CDR2 YYDKDF (reference sequence). V lost 0 bases to trimming and J lost 0 bases, with 11 bases between them. The CDR3 is CATSREVVLATNEKLFF. The CDR3 DNA reads as TGTGCCACCAGCAGAGAGGTGGTACTCGCAACTAATGAAAAACTGTTTTTT.

The chain couples TRBV6-5 to TRBJ1-2, with 12 bases matching TRBD1. The CDR3 totals 16 residues. V trimming: 2 bases; J trimming: 7 bases; junction bases outside the gene matches: 8. The germline V gene has CDR1 MNHEY and CDR2 SVGAGI. Here the CDR3 reads CASSYETGQGARGYTF. CDR3 nucleotide sequence: TGTGCCAGCAGTTACGAAACGGGACAGGGGGCACGTGGCTACACCTTC.

This clone was counted a single time. The chain has TRBV4-1 and TRBJ2-7; 7 bases line up with TRBD1. Trimming took 0 bases from V and 0 from J; bases not matched to a gene: 11. This CDR3 comprises 18 residues. The germline V gene has CDR1 MGHRA and CDR2 YSYEKL. The CDR3 here is CASSQEVPKQGFSYEQYF. Here the CDR3 DNA reads TGCGCCAGCAGCCAAGAGGTTCCAAAACAGGGGTTCTCCTACGAGCAGTACTTC.

J is TRBJ2-1 and V is TRBV7-6; D is possibly TRBD2 (6 bases). Germline V lookup: CDR1 SGHVS, CDR2 FNYEAQ. This CDR3 has 15 residues. Trimming pared 5 bases from V and 1 base from J, leaving 12 bases between. This CDR3 reads CASSPWTTSYNEQFF. As DNA, the CDR3 is TGTGCCAGCAGCCCTTGGACTACATCCTACAATGAGCAGTTCTTC.

This clone was seen a single time. This chain uses TRBV6-5 with TRBJ1-4, with TRBD1 matching over 8 bases. This CDR3 spans 15 amino acids. With 4 bases clipped from V and 8 bases from J, the junction kept 9 bases outside the gene matches. CDR1 is MNHEY, CDR2 SVGAGI, per germline. CDR3 sequence reads: CASSSAQGAEEKLFF. The CDR3 DNA is TGTGCCAGCAGTTCTGCCCAGGGGGCGGAAGAAAAACTGTTTTTT.

The V and J genes are TRBV19 and TRBJ2-7; 9 nucleotides align to TRBD1. V shed 6 bases and J 3 bases; nucleotides not matched to a gene: 6. The CDR3 is 14 amino acids. Germline V gene sequence: CDR1 LNHDA, CDR2 SQIVND (reference sequence). Here the CDR3 reads CASRPGGQGYEQYF. The CDR3, as DNA: TGTGCCAGTAGGCCGGGGGGACAGGGCTACGAGCAGTACTTC.

The chain is built from TRBV7-6 and TRBJ2-7; D perhaps matches TRBD1 (6 bases). Germline V gene data show CDR1 as SGHVS and CDR2 as FNYEAQ. Deletions cut 1 base from V and 1 base from J, with 11 bases between. There are 15 residues in the CDR3. CDR3: CASSLESGASYEQYF. CDR3 in DNA: TGTGCCAGCAGCTTAGAGTCAGGGGCTTCCTACGAGCAGTACTTC.

The chain recombines TRBV6-1 with TRBJ2-3; D ambiguous. CDR3 length equals 13 residues. Trimming pared 2 bases from V and 4 bases from J, leaving 7 bases between. Per the germline V gene, CDR1 is MNHNS and CDR2 is SASEGT. The CDR3 DNA reads TGTGCCAGCAGTGAAATGGCGGCAGATACGCAGTATTTT. Translation: CASSEMAADTQYF.

The chain has TRBV6-5 and TRBJ2-4; 7 bases map to TRBD2. V gave up 7 bases and J gave up 3 bases; unmatched junction bases: 3. The CDR3 length is 13 residues. Germline CDR1 reads MNHEY; CDR2 reads SVGAGI. The CDR3 DNA follows: TGTGCCAGCACCGGACTAGACAAAAACATTCAGTACTTC. It encodes CASTGLDKNIQYF.

The gene calls are TRBV7-8 and TRBJ1-6; 10 nucleotides line up with TRBD1. CDR3 length: 17 residues. V lost 5 bases to trimming and J lost 0 bases; unmatched junction nucleotides: 4. Germline V lookup: CDR1 SGHVS, CDR2 FQNEAQ. CDR3 DNA: TGTGCCAGCAGCCCCCGGACAGGGGGCTCCTATAATTCACCCCTCCACTTT. Amino acid sequence: CASSPRTGGSYNSPLHF.

The chain joins TRBV18 to TRBJ2-1; TRBD1 aligns across 7 bases. The germline V gene has CDR1 KGHSH and CDR2 LQKENI. This CDR3 is built from 13 residues. Trimming cost V 3 bases and J 6 bases; bases outside gene matches: 2. The CDR3 region has the DNA TGTGCCAGCTCACCGACAGGGAGCAATGAGCAGTTCTTC. This translates into CASSPTGSNEQFF.

This clone was found a few times. The chain links TRBV6-4 to TRBJ1-2; TRBD1 matches at 9 bases. V was pared by 0 bases and J by 7 bases, with 9 bases of the junction left unmatched. The CDR3 runs to 16 residues. The germline V gene has CDR1 MRHNA and CDR2 SNTAGT. CDR3 bases: TGTGCCAGCAGTGACTCTCCGGGACAGGGCGTTGCTGGCTACACCTTC. It translates to CASSDSPGQGVAGYTF.

The V and J genes are TRBV27 and TRBJ1-2; TRBD1 agrees at 7 bases. Germline V gene data show CDR1 as MNHEY and CDR2 as SMNVEV (reference sequence). J was trimmed by 2 bases and V by 6 bases; bases with no gene match: 6. CDR3 length equals 14 residues. The CDR3 DNA reads as TGTGCCAGCAGGACCGGGACAGCCAACTATGGCTACACCTTC. Translated, it gives CASRTGTANYGYTF.

The chain recombines TRBV16 with TRBJ1-6; the match to TRBD1 covers 8 bases. CDR1 KGHSY and CDR2 FQNENV come from the germline V gene. The CDR3 covers 15 residues. The junction had 6 bases not matched to a gene; V was cut back by 4 bases and J by 7 bases. The CDR3 DNA is TGTGCCAGCAGCCCAGGGGGCCCGAGCAATTCACCCCTCCACTTT. Amino acids: CASSPGGPSNSPLHF. The entire variable domain, with the rest obtained from reference TRBV16 and TRBJ1-6, is as follows: GEEVAQTPKHLVRGEGQKAKLYCAPIKGHSYVFWYQQVLKNEFKFLISFQNENVFDETGMPKERFSAKCLPNSPCSLEIQATKLEDSAVYFCASSPGGPSNSPLHFGNGTRLTVT.

The V and J genes are TRBV10-3 and TRBJ1-3; TRBD1 matches at 7 bases. Germline CDR1 and CDR2: ENHRY and SYGVKD. The CDR3 extends over 15 amino acids. V gave up 11 bases and J gave up 0 bases; unmatched junction bases: 10. The CDR3 sequence: CAATDTGASGNTIYF. CDR3 nucleotides: TGTGCCGCCACCGACACAGGGGCCTCTGGAAACACCATATATTTT.

The V call is TRBV18, the J call TRBJ1-3, with D perhaps TRBD1 (5 bases). With 1 base removed from V and 2 bases from J, the gap between germline ends came to 15 bases. Germline loops: CDR1 KGHSH, CDR2 LQKENI. This CDR3 region has 17 residues. The CDR3 DNA is TGTGCCAGCTCACCACTGGCAGGGACTTCGCCTGGAAACACCATATATTTT. Its protein is CASSPLAGTSPGNTIYF.

The rearrangement links TRBV7-9 to TRBJ2-7; D might be TRBD2 (5 bases). The V and J ends lost 3 bases and 7 bases respectively, with 10 bases between them. The CDR3 consists of 12 residues. The germline CDR1 and CDR2 sequences are SEHNR and FQNEAQ (reference sequence). The CDR3 is CASSFAEGEQYF. The DNA for the CDR3 is TGTGCCAGCAGCTTTGCTGAGGGTGAGCAGTACTTC.

The V and J genes are TRBV9 and TRBJ2-7, with D possibly TRBD1 on 6 matching bases. This CDR3 is built from 13 residues. CDR1 is SGDLS and CDR2 is YYNGEE in the germline V gene. The V end lost 2 bases, the J end lost 3 bases, and 9 bases lay between the germline ends. The DNA of the CDR3 is TGTGCCAGCAGCGTCGAACAGGGCTACGAGCAGTACTTC. It yields the protein CASSVEQGYEQYF.

The chain recombines TRBV10-3 with TRBJ1-2; tentative D call: TRBD1 (5 bases). V was trimmed by 2 bases and J by 7 bases, leaving 17 bases between them. Germline values: CDR1 ENHRY, CDR2 SYGVKD. The CDR3 consists of 15 residues. CDR3 sequence: CAISEAHDTGSGYTF. CDR3 nucleotides: TGTGCCATCAGTGAGGCACACGACACAGGTTCTGGCTACACCTTC.

The genes are TRBV18 and TRBJ2-1, with D perhaps TRBD1 (6 bases). Germline V lookup: CDR1 KGHSH, CDR2 LQKENI. This CDR3 contains 13 residues. Trimming took off 6 bases at V and 10 bases at J, with 16 bases between the two ends. The CDR3 coding sequence is TGTGCCAGCTCGCCTTACGGGACAATCGAGCAGTTCTTC. It encodes CASSPYGTIEQFF.

The V gene is TRBV5-1, the J gene TRBJ1-6; D gene ambiguous. V was pared by 0 bases and J by 5 bases, with 6 bases between. Germline V gene lookup returns CDR1 SGHRS and CDR2 YFSETQ. The CDR3 covers 14 residues. For the CDR3, the DNA is TGCGCCAGCAGCTTGGTCCAGGATAATTCACCCCTCCACTTT. The encoded protein is CASSLVQDNSPLHF.